This entry lists 27 T cell receptor beta chains sequenced from one sample in a study of shared clonotypes between healthy human individuals. The repertoire was sequenced with immunoSEQ multiplex PCR; TCRdb's copy has only in-frame clones and lacks some. The table has 600,000 to 750,000 clones, 55% to 75% seen once; the top ten hold under 2%. Sequencing was carried out using memory CD4+ T cells sorted from blood. Subset noted: CD45RA-negative fraction. The receptors stem from a woman under 40 in good health.

The genes are TRBV5-5 and TRBJ2-5, with 10 bases that match TRBD1. Germline trimming cut 2 bases from V and 2 bases from J; bases unmatched to any gene: 6. Germline loops: CDR1 SGHKS, CDR2 YYEKEE (reference sequence). The CDR3 covers 16 residues. CDR3 coding DNA: TGTGCCAGCAGCTTCCGACAGGGGGCCCGGCAAGAGACCCAGTACTTC. Encoded protein: CASSFRQGARQETQYF.

The chain links TRBV7-9 to TRBJ2-7, with TRBD2 as a possible D gene (6 bases). V lost 7 bases to trimming and J lost 0 bases, with 19 bases between them. Looked up from germline, CDR1 is SEHNR and CDR2 is FQNEAQ (reference sequence). There are 16 residues in the CDR3. CDR3 region: CASNRAKAGSSYEQYF. CDR3 DNA: TGTGCCAGCAACCGAGCGAAGGCGGGAAGCTCCTACGAGCAGTACTTC.

Only a few counts were recorded for this clone. The rearrangement uses TRBV7-8 and TRBJ1-4; TRBD1 might be the D (6 bases). V was clipped by 4 bases and J by 1 base, with 7 bases between them. In germline, CDR1 is SGHVS, CDR2 FQNEAQ. The CDR3 runs to 14 residues. The CDR3 DNA reads TGTGCCAGCAGCTGGACAGAAACTAATGAAAAACTGTTTTTT. The encoded protein is CASSWTETNEKLFF.

With regard to this clone: Additional DNA sequences in this sample encode the identical CDR3. The chain links TRBV18 to TRBJ2-3; no clear D gene. Germline V gene lookup returns CDR1 KGHSH and CDR2 LQKENI. V dropped 2 bases and J dropped 2 bases, with 11 bases sitting between them. This CDR3 is 15 amino acids long. DNA of the CDR3: TGTGCCAGCTCACCAAGGCCAGGATCCACAGATACGCAGTATTTT. Encoded protein: CASSPRPGSTDTQYF.

This clone has at least ten counts. The chain is built from TRBV19 and TRBJ2-1; 9 nucleotides agree with TRBD1. This CDR3 has 15 residues. With V trimmed by 3 bases and J by 8 bases, 8 bases remained unmatched. Germline V gene data show CDR1 as LNHDA and CDR2 as SQIVND (reference sequence). The CDR3 DNA follows: TGTGCCAGTAGTATGGGACAGGGCATGCTGCATGAGCAGTTCTTC. It yields the protein CASSMGQGMLHEQFF.

V gene TRBV21-1 combines with J gene TRBJ2-7; the table calls TRBD1, which could not be checked here. TRBV21-1 is assigned pseudogene status. The CDR3 loop spans 18 amino acids. The CDR3 nucleotides read TGTGCCAGCAGCCACGTCCGTCGTCACTTCAGGGCCCTCTACGAGCAGTACTTC. Protein product: CASSHVRRHFRALYEQYF.

This rearrangement joins TRBV11-2 to TRBJ2-2, with D unresolved. This CDR3 comprises 14 residues. CDR1 and CDR2 from the germline V gene are SGHAT and FQNNGV. Trimming stripped 4 bases from V and 6 bases from J, with 12 bases between. This CDR3 is CASSSRLAAGELFF. CDR3 DNA: TGTGCCAGCAGCTCGCGGTTGGCCGCCGGGGAGCTGTTTTTT.

A word on this clone: Other DNA sequences in the sample encode the same CDR3. The DNA of the CDR3 is TGTGCCAGCTCACCCCCGGGAACTGAAGCTTTCTTT. Amino acid sequence: CASSPPGTEAFF. The rearrangement uses TRBV18 and TRBJ1-1; D gene uncertain. The CDR3 runs to 12 residues. The germline V and J ends were trimmed by 3 bases and 5 bases, with 7 bases remaining between them. The germline V gene encodes CDR1 KGHSH and CDR2 LQKENI.

This rearrangement joins TRBV28 to TRBJ1-1; D gene unclear. V gave up 3 bases and J gave up 9 bases, with 8 bases separating them. Germline CDR1 MDHEN, CDR2 SYDVKM. The CDR3 has 11 residues. The DNA of the CDR3 is TGTGCCAGCAGTTTGGTGCTTAAAGCTTTCTTT. This codes for CASSLVLKAFF.

Of note for this clone: A much larger clone differs by one base, so this may be a read error. The chain joins TRBV7-2 to TRBJ2-1; 11 bases agree with TRBD2. The CDR3 length is 14 residues. The germline CDR1 and CDR2 sequences are SGHTA and FQGNSA. In DNA, the CDR3 is TGTGCCAGCAGCGTAGCGGGAGGGTACAATGAGCAGTTCTTC. Translation gives CASSVAGGYNEQFF.

J is TRBJ2-3 and V is TRBV11-2; tentatively, D is TRBD2 (6 bases). This CDR3 contains 15 residues. Trimming cost V 3 bases and J 1 base, with 11 bases left between them. Germline V CDR1 and CDR2: SGHAT, FQNNGV. In nucleotides, the CDR3 is TGTGCCAGCAGCTTGGGGCGGGACCGCACAGATACGCAGTATTTT. As protein: CASSLGRDRTDTQYF.

The CDR3 coding sequence is TGTGCCAGCAGGGAGAGCTCTGGAAACACCATATATTTT. Its translation is CASRESSGNTIYF. The rearrangement links TRBV2 to TRBJ1-3; D unresolved. The CDR3 is made up of 13 amino acids. The germline V gene has CDR1 SNHLY and CDR2 FYNNEI. Trimming cost V 6 bases and J 0 bases, with 6 bases left between them.

The chain joins TRBV18 to TRBJ2-5; 9 bases fit TRBD2. Germline V CDR1 and CDR2: KGHSH, LQKENI. The CDR3 consists of 15 residues. Losses at the gene ends were 6 bases for V and 2 bases for J; bases not matched to a gene: 7. The CDR3 DNA sequence: TGTGCCAGCTCGGTAGCGGGAGCCCTTCAAGAGACCCAGTACTTC. It is translated as CASSVAGALQETQYF.

The J gene is TRBJ2-3, the V gene TRBV5-4, with D perhaps TRBD1 (5 bases). The CDR3 is made up of 17 amino acids. Trimming removed 1 base from V and 2 bases from J, with 17 bases in between. CDR1 is SGHNT, CDR2 YYREEE, per germline (reference sequence). Here the CDR3 reads CASSLMAPDNPTDTQYF. The CDR3 DNA is TGTGCCAGCAGCTTGATGGCACCGGACAACCCCACAGATACGCAGTATTTT.

This chain links TRBV4-2 with TRBJ2-3, with 8 bases that match TRBD2. Trimming at V came to 3 bases and at J to 4 bases, leaving 3 bases not matched to a gene. Germline V CDR1 and CDR2: LGHNA, YNFKEQ. The CDR3 extends over 14 amino acids. The CDR3 DNA sequence: TGTGCCAGCAGCCATGGGACTAGTGCAGATACGCAGTATTTT. As protein: CASSHGTSADTQYF.

V usage is TRBV18 and J usage is TRBJ2-7, with 7 positions matching TRBD1. Germline V gene data show CDR1 as KGHSH and CDR2 as LQKENI. Unmatched junction bases numbered 6, after V lost 5 bases and J lost 2 bases. The CDR3 sequence is 14 residues long. CDR3 nucleotide sequence: TGTGCCAGCTCATCGGACAGGAAAGCCTACGAGCAGTACTTC. This encodes CASSSDRKAYEQYF.

Only one count was recorded for this clone. Only one base separates this from a far larger clonotype, so it likely reflects a read error. The same CDR3 can be traced to other DNA sequences in this sample. J is TRBJ2-7 and V is TRBV6-5; possible D gene TRBD1, 6 bases. Trimming stripped 6 bases from V and 3 bases from J, with 9 bases between. Germline CDR1 and CDR2: MNHEY and SVGAGI. This CDR3 has 12 residues. For the CDR3, the DNA is TGTGCCAGCAGCTTACAGGGCTACGAGCAGTACTTC. Protein sequence: CASSLQGYEQYF.

The chain combines TRBV11-3 with TRBJ2-3, with D maybe TRBD1 (6 bases). Trimming cost V 5 bases and J 1 base, with 7 bases left between them. CDR3 length equals 13 residues. CDR1 SGHNT and CDR2 YENEEA come from the germline V gene. CDR3 bases: TGTGCCAGCAGCCCAGGGGGCACAGATACGCAGTATTTT. It translates to CASSPGGTDTQYF.

In its sample, this clone was seen a few times. This chain connects TRBV5-1 to TRBJ1-3; no firm D call. Trimming took 3 bases from V and 1 from J, leaving 5 bases between them. There are 13 residues in the CDR3. CDR1 SGHRS and CDR2 YFSETQ come from the germline V gene. CDR3 sequence (DNA): TGCGCCAGCAGCTCAGCTTCTGGAAACACCATATATTTT. Its translation: CASSSASGNTIYF.

This clone was counted a few times. This chain joins TRBV11-2 and TRBJ2-7; no definite D call. V lost 1 base to trimming and J lost 3 bases, with 13 bases between them. This CDR3 has 15 residues. Per germline, CDR1 SGHAT and CDR2 FQNNGV. CDR3: CASSLVVSPLYEQYF. CDR3 nucleotide sequence: TGTGCCAGCAGCTTAGTGGTAAGCCCACTCTACGAGCAGTACTTC.

J is TRBJ2-1 and V is TRBV7-9; tentatively, D is TRBD2 (5 bases). The CDR3 length is 13 residues. Germline V CDR1 and CDR2: SEHNR, FQNEAQ (reference sequence). V lost 5 bases, J lost 3 bases, and 8 bases lay in between. CDR3: CASSLGLYNEQFF. The CDR3 DNA is TGTGCCAGCAGCCTAGGACTCTACAATGAGCAGTTCTTC. The variable domain in full, with the rest retrieved from reference TRBV7-9 and TRBJ2-1, is DTGVSQNPRHKITKRGQNVTFRCDPISEHNRLYWYRQTLGQGPEFLTYFQNEAQLEKSRLLSDRFSAERPKGSFSTLEIQRTEQGDSAMYLCASSLGLYNEQFFGPGTRLTVL.

V usage is TRBV5-1 and J usage is TRBJ1-2, with TRBD1 as a possible D gene (6 bases). V lost 4 bases and J lost 7, with 14 bases in between. This CDR3 comprises 13 residues. CDR1 and CDR2 from the germline V gene are SGHRS and YFSETQ. This CDR3 is CASSTGQTLGYTF. In DNA form, the CDR3 reads TGCGCCAGCAGCACTGGACAGACTCTTGGCTACACCTTC.

The table lists this clone with a few counts. V is TRBV2 and J is TRBJ2-1; unclear D gene. Germline V CDR1 and CDR2: SNHLY, FYNNEI. The V and J ends lost 5 bases and 0 bases respectively, with 8 bases between them. This CDR3 is 14 amino acids long. CDR3 coding DNA: TGTGCCAGCAGTCCCCTTAGCTCCTACAATGAGCAGTTCTTC. This translates into CASSPLSSYNEQFF.

CDR3 coding DNA: TGTGCCAGCAGCTTATCCGCCGGGACTAGCTCCTACAATGAGCAGTTCTTC. Encoded protein: CASSLSAGTSSYNEQFF. The chain couples TRBV7-2 to TRBJ2-1; 8 bases line up with TRBD2. J lost 0 bases, V lost 2 bases, and 6 bases had no gene match. The CDR3 length is 17 residues. Germline V gene sequence: CDR1 SGHTA, CDR2 FQGNSA.

The chain couples TRBV1 to TRBJ1-3. TRBV1 is labeled a pseudogene. This CDR3 comprises 17 residues. For the CDR3, the DNA is TGCACCAGCAGCCAAGAAGTAGTCGGCCTCGGGGGAAACACCATATATTTT. Amino acids: CTSSQEVVGLGGNTIYF.

This clone was observed a single time. The genes are TRBV9 and TRBJ2-3; 10 bases fit TRBD2. The CDR3 loop spans 15 amino acids. Per germline, CDR1 SGDLS and CDR2 YYNGEE. J lost 3 bases, V lost 3 bases, and 4 bases had no gene match. The CDR3 region has the DNA TGTGCCAGCAGCGGGGGAGCGGGAGGGACAGATACGCAGTATTTT. Protein product: CASSGGAGGTDTQYF. Full variable domain (rest looked up from reference TRBV9 and TRBJ2-3): DSGVTQTPKHLITATGQRVTLRCSPRSGDLSVYWYQQSLDQGLQFLIQYYNGEERAKGNILERFSAQQFPDLHSELNLSSLELGDSALYFCASSGGAGGTDTQYFGPGTRLTVL.

The chain carries TRBV6-5 and TRBJ1-5, with a possible D match to TRBD1 (5 bases). This CDR3 spans 14 amino acids. In germline, CDR1 is MNHEY, CDR2 SVGAGI. V was shortened by 6 bases and J by 5 bases, with 14 bases between the two germline ends. This chain's CDR3 is CASRNRAGYQPQHF. The DNA for the CDR3 is TGTGCCAGCAGGAATCGGGCAGGGTATCAGCCCCAGCATTTT.